This T cell receptor (beta chain) appears in the sequencing data of a study of cytomegalovirus exposure and HLA in healthy donors. The PCR ran on 60 Vbeta and 13 Jbeta primers. Sequencing was performed with immunoSEQ multiplex PCR; in TCRdb, only in-frame clones are kept and a portion is missing. The table shows around 120,000 clones, with about three fifths occurring only once. Regarding the study as a whole: Rarity marked most TCR sequences, yet some public TCRs occurred in many donors. The study designated 150 or so TCR beta chains cytomegalovirus-associated. In terms of immune exposure information, only CMV serostatus was available.

In the case of this clone: The antigen remains undetermined.

Germline V gene sequence: CDR1 LNHDA, CDR2 SQIVND (reference sequence). The V end lost 5 bases, the J end lost 2 bases, and 18 bases lay between the germline ends. There are 16 residues in the CDR3. This sequence joins TRBV19 and TRBJ2-5, with D perhaps TRBD1 (6 bases). Sequenced input: PBMCs. This TCR derives from a middle-aged man in good health and CMV-seropositive. CDR3 residues: CASSRGGVALQETQYF. CDR3 in DNA: TGTGCCAGTAGTCGAGGGGGTGTAGCGTTACAAGAGACCCAGTACTTC.